The next 32 T cell receptor beta chains were all read from a single sample in a study of cytomegalovirus exposure and HLA in healthy donors. It was with 60 Vbeta and 13 Jbeta primers that the PCR ran. The table came from immunoSEQ multiplex PCR; TCRdb's copy has only in-frame clones and leaves some out. Of roughly 110,000 clones listed, less than 85% are singletons. The sequencing sample was made of PBMCs. These receptors all stem from a man aged 60-69 years in good health and CMV-seronegative.

This chain connects TRBV9 to TRBJ2-1, with D possibly TRBD2 on 5 matching bases. The germline CDR1 and CDR2 sequences are SGDLS and YYNGEE. Trimming shortened V by 3 bases and J by 0 bases, and 13 bases separated the two germline ends. There are 16 residues in the CDR3. CDR3 loop: CASSGSEGSSYNEQFF. CDR3 coding DNA: TGTGCCAGCAGCGGTAGCGAGGGTAGCTCCTACAATGAGCAGTTCTTC.

In regard to this clone: At one end the junction does not follow the germline gene, possibly because of a read error. Other DNA variants within this sample encode the same CDR3. The chain uses TRBV6-5 and TRBJ1-1; tentatively, D is TRBD1 (6 bases). This CDR3 is built from 13 residues. Germline CDR1 reads MNHEY; CDR2 reads SVGAGI. The CDR3 spells CASSSRGNTEAFF. In nucleotides, the CDR3 is TGTGCTAGCAGTTCCAGGGGGAACACTGAAGCTTTCTTT.

The DNA for the CDR3 is TGTGCCAGCAGGTGGTGGCGCACAGATACGCAGTATTTT. Its translation: CASRWWRTDTQYF. This chain uses TRBV7-2 with TRBJ2-3; D ambiguous. This CDR3 has 13 residues. Germline CDR1 is SGHTA and CDR2 is FQGNSA. Trimming left V 6 bases short and J 1 base short, with 8 bases between.

The chain has TRBV5-1 and TRBJ2-7; 7 bases are a match to TRBD1. This CDR3 has 15 amino acids. Germline trimming cut 0 bases from V and 5 bases from J; bases unmatched to any gene: 8. Per the germline V gene, CDR1 is SGHRS and CDR2 is YFSETQ. The CDR3 spells CASSLEGDSVDEQYF. The CDR3 region has the DNA TGCGCCAGCAGCTTGGAGGGGGACAGCGTCGACGAGCAGTACTTC.

This sequence joins TRBV6-1 and TRBJ2-5, with 8 bases fitting TRBD1. The last part of the DNA fits TRBJ2-7 better; the J call may be wrong. Germline V gene lookup returns CDR1 MNHNS and CDR2 SASEGT. The CDR3 is 14 residues long. The CDR3 protein is CASLGHRGDYEQYF. CDR3 nucleotides: TGTGCCAGCCTCGGCCACAGGGGGGACTACGAGCAGTACTTC.

V is TRBV6-5 and J is TRBJ2-2; a weak D match, TRBD1 (6 bases). There are 14 residues in the CDR3. The germline V gene has CDR1 MNHEY and CDR2 SVGAGI. V gave up 5 bases and J gave up 4 bases, with 11 bases separating them. The CDR3 sequence: CASSRGQFTGELFF. CDR3 DNA: TGTGCCAGCAGTCGCGGACAGTTCACCGGGGAGCTGTTTTTT.

This sequence joins TRBV7-2 and TRBJ2-5; the match to TRBD2 covers 16 bases. The V gene end was trimmed by 3 bases and the J gene end by 5 bases; junction bases not matched to a gene: 6. The germline V gene has CDR1 SGHTA and CDR2 FQGNSA. The CDR3 contains 17 residues. This chain's CDR3 is CASSLGLAGGPLETQYF. In DNA, the CDR3 is TGTGCCAGCAGCTTGGGACTAGCGGGGGGGCCATTGGAGACCCAGTACTTC. Full variable domain (remainder filled in from reference TRBV7-2 and TRBJ2-5): GAGVSQSPSNKVTEKGKDVELRCDPISGHTALYWYRQSLGQGLEFLIYFQGNSAPDKSGLPSDRFSAERTGGSVSTLTIQRTQQEDSAVYLCASSLGLAGGPLETQYFGPGTRLLVL.

On this clone: The junction differs from germline at one of its ends, possibly a read error. The J gene is TRBJ1-3, the V gene TRBV30, with D perhaps matching TRBD1 (6 bases). The CDR3 loop spans 12 amino acids. Germline loops: CDR1 GTSNPN, CDR2 SVGIG (reference sequence). This CDR3 reads CAWSVTHAGTYF. The CDR3 nucleotides read TGTGCCTGGAGCGTAACCCATGCCGGGACATACTTT.

Points on this clone: Distinct nucleotide sequences in the sample also encode this CDR3. The chain is built from TRBV7-9 and TRBJ1-4; D call uncertain. The V gene's germline CDR1 is SEHNR and CDR2 FQNEAQ (reference sequence). Trimming stripped 5 bases from V and 4 bases from J, with 14 bases between. There are 15 residues in the CDR3. CDR3 loop: CASSQASQVNEKLFF. The CDR3, as DNA: TGTGCCAGCAGCCAGGCCAGTCAGGTTAATGAAAAACTGTTTTTT.

This chain uses TRBV4-2 with TRBJ2-3, with 7 bases matching TRBD1. J gave up 0 bases and V 1 base, and 4 bases lay outside the gene matches. The CDR3 is 16 amino acids. CDR1 is LGHNA and CDR2 is YNFKEQ in the germline V gene. CDR3: CASSQGRGGSTDTQYF. For the CDR3, the DNA is TGTGCCAGCAGCCAAGGGAGAGGGGGCAGCACAGATACGCAGTATTTT.

This clone has only one observation. This rearrangement joins TRBV23-1 to TRBJ2-7; possible D gene TRBD2, 7 bases. TRBV23-1 is recorded as an ORF, its role being uncertain. V dropped 3 bases and J dropped 5 bases, with 17 bases sitting between them. CDR3 length equals 15 residues. For the CDR3, the DNA is TGCGCCAGCAGTCACTCTCCGGGGGCGGGAGACGAGCAGTACTTC. This codes for CASSHSPGAGDEQYF.

The chain recombines TRBV9 with TRBJ2-3; 7 bases line up with TRBD1. V shed 1 base, J shed 3 bases, and the junction held 5 bases outside the gene matches. Germline CDR1 SGDLS, CDR2 YYNGEE. CDR3 length: 15 amino acids. DNA for the CDR3: TGTGCCAGCAGCGTACAGGGGGACGAAACAGATACGCAGTATTTT. It codes for CASSVQGDETDTQYF. Together with reference TRBV9 and TRBJ2-3, the CDR3 gives the full variable domain: DSGVTQTPKHLITATGQRVTLRCSPRSGDLSVYWYQQSLDQGLQFLIQYYNGEERAKGNILERFSAQQFPDLHSELNLSSLELGDSALYFCASSVQGDETDTQYFGPGTRLTVL.

The CDR3 DNA reads as TGTGCCAGCGGACAGAAATTAAGCAATCAGCCCCAGCATTTT. Protein sequence: CASGQKLSNQPQHF. V and J are TRBV28 and TRBJ1-5, with D tentatively TRBD1 (6 bases). Per the germline V gene, CDR1 is MDHEN and CDR2 is SYDVKM. The CDR3 has 14 residues. The V gene lost 8 bases and the J gene lost 1 base, with 12 bases spanning the gap. Full variable domain (rest looked up from reference TRBV28 and TRBJ1-5): DVKVTQSSRYLVKRTGEKVFLECVQDMDHENMFWYRQDPGLGLRLIYFSYDVKMKEKGDIPEGYSVSREKKERFSLILESASTNQTSMYLCASGQKLSNQPQHFGDGTRLSIL.

The V gene is TRBV9, the J gene TRBJ1-6, with 7 bases lining up with TRBD1. The germline CDR1 and CDR2 sequences are SGDLS and YYNGEE. V shed 6 bases, J shed 4 bases, and the junction held 7 bases outside the gene matches. This CDR3 contains 15 residues. CDR3 in amino acids: CASNSGTEYNSPLHF. In nucleotides, the CDR3 is TGTGCCAGCAACTCCGGGACAGAATATAATTCACCCCTCCACTTT.

This chain links TRBV5-1 with TRBJ2-5; 8 nucleotides agree with TRBD1. This CDR3 contains 14 residues. Looked up from germline, CDR1 is SGHRS and CDR2 is YFSETQ. After removal of 3 bases from V and 5 bases from J, the junction contained 6 bases not matched to a gene. The CDR3 bases are TGCGCCAGCAGCTCCGGACAGGGTAGGGAGACCCAGTACTTC. As protein: CASSSGQGRETQYF. Drawing the rest from reference TRBV5-1 and TRBJ2-5, the complete variable domain is KAGVTQTPRYLIKTRGQQVTLSCSPISGHRSVSWYQQTPGQGLQFLFEYFSETQRNKGNFPGRFSGRQFSNSRSEMNVSTLELGDSALYLCASSSGQGRETQYFGPGTRLLVL.

The chain joins TRBV2 to TRBJ2-5; the D gene is possibly TRBD2 (6 bases). The CDR3 has 10 amino acids. Germline V CDR1 and CDR2: SNHLY, FYNNEI. V lost 7 bases to trimming and J lost 7 bases, with 7 bases between them. The CDR3 sequence is CASKEGTQYF. The CDR3 DNA is TGTGCCAGCAAGGAGGGGACCCAGTACTTC. The variable domain in full, completed from reference TRBV2 and TRBJ2-5, reads EPEVTQTPSHQVTQMGQEVILRCVPISNHLYFYWYRQILGQKVEFLVSFYNNEISEKSEIFDDQFSVERPDGSNFTLKIRSTKLEDSAMYFCASKEGTQYFGPGTRLLVL.

This clone occurred a few times. The rearrangement links TRBV30 to TRBJ1-1; 8 bases are a match to TRBD1. This CDR3 region has 15 residues. Germline CDR1 and CDR2: GTSNPN and SVGIG (reference sequence). V lost 2 bases, J lost 1 base, and 6 bases stayed unmatched. In DNA, the CDR3 is TGTGCCTGGAGTCCCCCCGGGACAGGGAACACTGAAGCTTTCTTT. The encoded protein is CAWSPPGTGNTEAFF.

The J gene is TRBJ1-2, the V gene TRBV6-5, with TRBD1 matching 7 bases. Germline values: CDR1 MNHEY, CDR2 SVGAGI. This CDR3 comprises 14 residues. J was trimmed by 1 base and V by 7 bases; bases with no gene match: 6. CDR3 nucleotides: TGTGCCAGCATTGACAGGGCAAGTAACTATGGCTACACCTTC. This sequence encodes CASIDRASNYGYTF.

In DNA form, the CDR3 reads TGTGCCAGTAGTCCCGATCCCCGGGACAGGGGGCCTAGCAATCAGCCCCAGCATTTT. Translating gives CASSPDPRDRGPSNQPQHF. The chain links TRBV19 to TRBJ1-5; 12 positions agree with TRBD1. CDR3 length: 19 residues. Germline CDR1 reads LNHDA; CDR2 reads SQIVND (reference sequence). Germline trimming cut 5 bases from V and 0 bases from J; bases unmatched to any gene: 11. Drawing the rest from reference TRBV19 and TRBJ1-5, the complete variable domain is DGGITQSPKYLFRKEGQNVTLSCEQNLNHDAMYWYRQDPGQGLRLIYYSQIVNDFQKGDIAEGYSVSREKKESFPLTVTSAQKNPTAFYLCASSPDPRDRGPSNQPQHFGDGTRLSIL.

This clone has only a few counts. V and J are TRBV4-1 and TRBJ1-2, with 9 bases identical to TRBD1. Per the germline V gene, CDR1 is MGHRA and CDR2 is YSYEKL. This CDR3 has 14 amino acids. After removal of 4 bases from V and 5 bases from J, the junction contained 5 bases not matched to a gene. The CDR3 nucleotides are TGCGCCAGCAGCCCAGAGGACAGGGGATATGGCTACACCTTC. Its protein is CASSPEDRGYGYTF.

This clone was found once. The genes are TRBV19 and TRBJ1-4, with D uncertain. Germline V gives CDR1 LNHDA, CDR2 SQIVND (reference sequence). The CDR3 covers 16 residues. Trimming stripped 1 base from V and 0 bases from J, with 9 bases between. CDR3 DNA: TGTGCCAGTAGTATAGCCCCGGTGGCAACTAATGAAAAACTGTTTTTT. This translates into CASSIAPVATNEKLFF. Filled out from reference TRBV19 and TRBJ1-4, the complete variable domain reads DGGITQSPKYLFRKEGQNVTLSCEQNLNHDAMYWYRQDPGQGLRLIYYSQIVNDFQKGDIAEGYSVSREKKESFPLTVTSAQKNPTAFYLCASSIAPVATNEKLFFGSGTQLSVL.

The chain joins TRBV6-1 to TRBJ2-6; D unresolved. Trimming took off 4 bases at V and 3 bases at J, with 7 bases between the two ends. The CDR3 consists of 14 residues. Germline CDR1 reads MNHNS; CDR2 reads SASEGT. Here the CDR3 DNA reads TGTGCCAGCAGTGTTACAAGTGGGGCCAACGTCCTGACTTTC. As protein: CASSVTSGANVLTF.

This clone appeared a single time. The chain has TRBV10-3 and TRBJ2-7; a weak D match, TRBD2 (5 bases). Per the germline V gene, CDR1 is ENHRY and CDR2 is SYGVKD. CDR3 length: 13 residues. V shed 0 bases and J shed 7 bases, with 10 bases lying between them. CDR3 sequence (DNA): TGTGCCATCAGTGAGTCGACACGCGGGGAGCAGTACGTC. It encodes CAISESTRGEQYV.

The chain carries TRBV30 and TRBJ1-6; D remains ambiguous. The CDR3 is made up of 13 amino acids. V was cut by 4 bases and J by 4 bases, with 8 bases left in between. From germline, CDR1 is GTSNPN and CDR2 SVGIG (reference sequence). CDR3 sequence: CAWTSLYNSPLHF. The CDR3 DNA reads TGTGCCTGGACGTCCTTGTATAATTCACCCCTCCACTTT.

The chain uses TRBV19 and TRBJ1-1; TRBD1 matches 7 bases. The V gene end was trimmed by 7 bases and the J gene end by 4 bases; junction bases not matched to a gene: 9. The germline V gene has CDR1 LNHDA and CDR2 SQIVND (reference sequence). The CDR3 totals 14 residues. CDR3 coding DNA: TGTGCCAGTAAGGCCGCAAACAGGGGCACTGAAGCTTTCTTT. It translates to CASKAANRGTEAFF.

V is TRBV5-4 and J is TRBJ2-7, with TRBD1 identical over 8 bases. Germline CDR1 and CDR2: SGHNT and YYREEE (reference sequence). The CDR3 has 15 amino acids. Trimming cost V 1 base and J 2 bases; bases outside gene matches: 5. In DNA, the CDR3 is TGTGCCAGCAGCTTGCCGGGACAGGACACCTACGAGCAGTACTTC. It yields the protein CASSLPGQDTYEQYF.

J is TRBJ2-3 and V is TRBV7-2; weak D call: TRBD1 (6 bases). This CDR3 region has 14 residues. CDR1 and CDR2 (germline): SGHTA, FQGNSA. V gave up 5 bases and J gave up 3 bases, with 12 bases separating them. The CDR3 DNA reads TGTGCCAGCAGCCAACGGACAGCGACAGATACGCAGTATTTT. Translated, it gives CASSQRTATDTQYF. Using reference TRBV7-2 and TRBJ2-3 for the parts outside the CDR3, the full variable domain is GAGVSQSPSNKVTEKGKDVELRCDPISGHTALYWYRQSLGQGLEFLIYFQGNSAPDKSGLPSDRFSAERTGGSVSTLTIQRTQQEDSAVYLCASSQRTATDTQYFGPGTRLTVL.

The V gene is TRBV18, the J gene TRBJ1-1; D uncertain. V lost 3 bases to trimming and J lost 1 base, with 6 bases between them. The CDR3 length is 13 residues. Germline CDR1 KGHSH, CDR2 LQKENI. The CDR3 nucleotides read TGTGCCAGCTCACCGCAGGCGAACACTGAAGCTTTCTTT. It translates to CASSPQANTEAFF.

The CDR3 DNA follows: TGTGCCAGCGAAGTGGACAGTGCCCCTTATAGCAATCAGCCCCAGCATTTT. Translated: CASEVDSAPYSNQPQHF. V gene TRBV25-1 combines with J gene TRBJ1-5; possible D gene TRBD1, 6 bases. From germline, CDR1 is MGHDK and CDR2 SYGVNS. This CDR3 contains 17 residues. V was shortened by 8 bases and J by 0 bases, with 20 bases between the two germline ends.

Only one count was recorded for this clone. V is TRBV7-2 and J is TRBJ2-4, with TRBD1 identical over 8 bases. The CDR3 contains 16 residues. Trimming removed 1 base from V and 3 bases from J; junction bases left unmatched: 5. Germline lookup yields CDR1 SGHTA and CDR2 FQGNSA. The CDR3 DNA sequence: TGTGCCAGCAGCTTAGGGACAGGGTCGGGCAAAAACATTCAGTACTTC. Protein sequence: CASSLGTGSGKNIQYF.

This clone was detected only once. The chain employs TRBV19 and TRBJ1-6, with unresolved D. V dropped 5 bases and J dropped 10 bases, with 15 bases sitting between them. Germline values: CDR1 LNHDA, CDR2 SQIVND (reference sequence). The CDR3 has 14 amino acids. This chain's CDR3 is CASSSWSRVSPLHF. The CDR3, as DNA: TGTGCCAGTAGTTCCTGGTCCCGAGTCTCACCCCTCCACTTT.

The rearrangement uses TRBV2 and TRBJ2-3; TRBD1 matches 8 bases. V dropped 4 bases and J dropped 6; count of bases not matched to a gene: 6. CDR1 is SNHLY, CDR2 FYNNEI, per germline. This CDR3 has 14 amino acids. This chain's CDR3 is CASSGQGMEDTQYF. CDR3 nucleotides: TGTGCCAGCAGTGGACAGGGGATGGAGGATACGCAGTATTTT.